This TCR beta chain was profiled in a study of T cells in Graves' hyperthyroidism and ophthalmopathy. The CDR3 length is 14 residues. The V end was cut by 4 bases, the J end by 3 bases, with 7 bases between. CDR1 and CDR2 (germline): MGHRA, YSYEKL. Amplified regions were TCR beta CDR3 sequences from RNA transcripts. When the TCR CDR3 underwent first-round RT-PCR, the HTBI primer set was used. TCRdb called the multiplex PCR reads again in MiXCR, with one record for every CDR3 protein. Among hundreds of thousands of distinct CDR3 sequences, over 11% were seen once, and the ten largest hold roughly 25%. Exclusion of a patient resulted from uncontrolled infection, other autoimmune disease, pregnancy or lactation. Fresh peripheral blood, 9.5 to 10 ml of it, supplied the PBMCs.

This sequence was found in a woman between 25 and 40 years old with Graves' hyperthyroidism. The V gene is TRBV4-1, the J gene TRBJ2-6, with D tentatively TRBD2 (6 bases). Sequenced material: blood. CDR3 protein: CASSREVGANVLTF. The CDR3 DNA follows: TGCGCCAGCAGCCGGGAGGTTGGGGCCAACGTCCTGACTTTC.